This T cell receptor beta chain was sequenced in a study of T cells in Graves' hyperthyroidism and ophthalmopathy. This clonotype came up many times. This CDR3 has 14 amino acids. Trimming left V 4 bases short and J 7 bases short, with 18 bases between. CDR1 and CDR2 from the germline V gene are SGHKS and YYEKEE (reference sequence). RNA transcripts were the template for amplifying TCR beta CDR3 regions. HTBI primers were employed in a first-round RT-PCR of the TCR CDR3. From the multiplex PCR reads, TCRdb called clonotypes with MiXCR, one entry per CDR3 protein. The top ten clones hold around 7.7% of a sample with roughly 750,000 distinct CDR3 sequences, roughly 15% of them seen once. The diagnostic basis comprised clinical symptoms, serum thyroxine and TRAb, thyroid ultrasound and orbital computed tomography.

The sequenced sample was blood. V is TRBV5-5 and J is TRBJ2-7; D might be TRBD2 (6 bases). This clonotype was sampled from a man younger than 30 with Graves' hyperthyroidism. The CDR3, as DNA: TGTGCCAGCAGCCACGGACCGGGGGTCGGGGAGCAGTACTTC. Protein: CASSHGPGVGEQYF.